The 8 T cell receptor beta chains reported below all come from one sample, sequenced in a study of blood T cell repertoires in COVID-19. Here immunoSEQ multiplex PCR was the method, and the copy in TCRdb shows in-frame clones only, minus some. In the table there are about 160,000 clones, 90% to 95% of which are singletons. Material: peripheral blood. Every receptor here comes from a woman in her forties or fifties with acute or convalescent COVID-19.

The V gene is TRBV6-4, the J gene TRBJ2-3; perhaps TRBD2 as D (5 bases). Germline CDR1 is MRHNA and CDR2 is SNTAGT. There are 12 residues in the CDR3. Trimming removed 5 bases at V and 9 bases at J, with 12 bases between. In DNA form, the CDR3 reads TGTGCCAGCAGTCCCGGGGTAGCCACGCAGTATTTT. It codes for CASSPGVATQYF.

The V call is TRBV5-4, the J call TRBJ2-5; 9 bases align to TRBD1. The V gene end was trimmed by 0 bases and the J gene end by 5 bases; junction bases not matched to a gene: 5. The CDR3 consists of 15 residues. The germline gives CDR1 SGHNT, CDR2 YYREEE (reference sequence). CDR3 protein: CASSLGDRAGETQYF. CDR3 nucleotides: TGTGCCAGCAGCTTGGGGGACAGGGCCGGTGAGACCCAGTACTTC.

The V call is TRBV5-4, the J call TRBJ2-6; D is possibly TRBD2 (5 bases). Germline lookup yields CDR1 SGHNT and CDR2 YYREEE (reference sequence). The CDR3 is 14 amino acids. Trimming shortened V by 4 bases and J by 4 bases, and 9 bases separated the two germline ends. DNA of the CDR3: TGTGCCAGCAGCCCGGACTCCGGGGCCAACGTCCTGACTTTC. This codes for CASSPDSGANVLTF.

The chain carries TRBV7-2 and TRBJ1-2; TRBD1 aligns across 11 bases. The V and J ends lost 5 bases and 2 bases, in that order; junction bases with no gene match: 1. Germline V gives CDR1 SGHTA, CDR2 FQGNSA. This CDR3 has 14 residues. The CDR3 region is CASSRDRGNYGYTF. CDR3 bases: TGTGCCAGCAGCCGGGACAGGGGGAACTATGGCTACACCTTC.

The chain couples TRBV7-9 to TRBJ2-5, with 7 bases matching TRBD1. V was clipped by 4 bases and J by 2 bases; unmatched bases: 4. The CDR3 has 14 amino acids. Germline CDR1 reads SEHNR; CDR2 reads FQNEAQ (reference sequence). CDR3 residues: CASSSGQHQETQYF. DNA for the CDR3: TGTGCCAGCAGCTCGGGACAGCATCAAGAGACCCAGTACTTC. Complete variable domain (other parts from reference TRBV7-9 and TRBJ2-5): DTGVSQNPRHKITKRGQNVTFRCDPISEHNRLYWYRQTLGQGPEFLTYFQNEAQLEKSRLLSDRFSAERPKGSFSTLEIQRTEQGDSAMYLCASSSGQHQETQYFGPGTRLLVL.

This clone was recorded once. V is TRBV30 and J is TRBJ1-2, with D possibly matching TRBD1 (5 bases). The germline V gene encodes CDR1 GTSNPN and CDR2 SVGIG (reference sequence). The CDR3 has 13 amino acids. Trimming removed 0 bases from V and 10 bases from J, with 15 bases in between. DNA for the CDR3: TGTGCCTGGAGTGTACCCAGGGTAGACGACTACACCTTC. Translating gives CAWSVPRVDDYTF.

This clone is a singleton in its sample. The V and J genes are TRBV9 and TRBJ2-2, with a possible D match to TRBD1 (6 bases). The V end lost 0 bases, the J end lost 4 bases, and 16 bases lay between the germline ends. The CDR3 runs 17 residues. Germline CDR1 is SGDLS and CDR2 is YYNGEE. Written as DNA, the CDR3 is TGTGCCAGCAGCGTAGGTCAGGGGTTGATCAGCACCGGGGAGCTGTTTTTT. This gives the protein CASSVGQGLISTGELFF.

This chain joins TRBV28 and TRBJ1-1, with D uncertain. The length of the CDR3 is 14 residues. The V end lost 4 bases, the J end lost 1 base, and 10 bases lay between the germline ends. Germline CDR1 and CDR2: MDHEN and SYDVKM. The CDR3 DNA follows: TGTGCCAGCAGTTCCTACCCTCCGAACACTGAAGCTTTCTTT. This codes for CASSSYPPNTEAFF.